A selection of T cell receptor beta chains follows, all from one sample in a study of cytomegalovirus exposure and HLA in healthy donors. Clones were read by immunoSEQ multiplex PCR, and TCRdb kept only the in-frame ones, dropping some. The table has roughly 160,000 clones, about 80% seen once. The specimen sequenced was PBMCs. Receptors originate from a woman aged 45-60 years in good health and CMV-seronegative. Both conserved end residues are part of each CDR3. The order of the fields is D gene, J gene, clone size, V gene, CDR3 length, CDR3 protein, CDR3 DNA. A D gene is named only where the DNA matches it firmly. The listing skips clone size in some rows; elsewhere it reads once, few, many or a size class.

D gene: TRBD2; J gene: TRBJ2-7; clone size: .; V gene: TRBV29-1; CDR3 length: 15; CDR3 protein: CSVGGGSGIIYEQYF; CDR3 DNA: TGCAGCGTTGGTGGCGGTAGCGGGATCATTTACGAGCAGTACTTC
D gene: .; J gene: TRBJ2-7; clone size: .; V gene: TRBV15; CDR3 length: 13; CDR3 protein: CATSRDSTYEQYF; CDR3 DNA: TGTGCCACCAGCAGAGACTCCACCTACGAGCAGTACTTC
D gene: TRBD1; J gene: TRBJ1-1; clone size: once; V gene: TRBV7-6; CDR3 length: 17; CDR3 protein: CASSLIPTGLMNTEAFF; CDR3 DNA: TGTGCCAGCAGCTTAATCCCGACAGGGTTAATGAACACTGAAGCTTTCTTT
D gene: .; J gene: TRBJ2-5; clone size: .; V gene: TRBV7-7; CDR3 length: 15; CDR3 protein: CASARVAGRQETQYF; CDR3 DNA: TGTGCTAGCGCCCGGGTAGCAGGGCGTCAAGAGACCCAGTACTTC
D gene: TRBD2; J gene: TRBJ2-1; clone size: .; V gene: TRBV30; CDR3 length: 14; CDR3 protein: CAWSATSGYNEQFF; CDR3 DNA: TGTGCCTGGAGTGCCACTAGCGGTTACAATGAGCAGTTCTTC
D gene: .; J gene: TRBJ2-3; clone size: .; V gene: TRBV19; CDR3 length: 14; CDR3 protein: CASKAGASTDTQYF; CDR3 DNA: TGTGCCAGTAAGGCGGGGGCCAGCACAGATACGCAGTATTTT
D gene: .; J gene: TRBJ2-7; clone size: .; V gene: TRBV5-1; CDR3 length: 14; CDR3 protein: CASSPGLGQGEQYF; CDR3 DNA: TGCGCCAGCAGCCCGGGACTCGGTCAGGGCGAGCAGTACTTC
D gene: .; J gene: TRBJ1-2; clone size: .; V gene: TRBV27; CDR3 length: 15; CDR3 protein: CASSLSSGSGYGYTF; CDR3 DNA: TGTGCCAGCAGTTTATCGTCCGGTTCTGGCTATGGCTACACCTTC
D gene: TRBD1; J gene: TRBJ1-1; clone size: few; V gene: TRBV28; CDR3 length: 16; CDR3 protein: CASSLTGGGLNTEAFF; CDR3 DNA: TGTGCCAGCAGTTTAACGGGAGGGGGCTTGAACACTGAAGCTTTCTTT
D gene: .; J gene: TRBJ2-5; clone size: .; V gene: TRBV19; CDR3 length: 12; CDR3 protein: CASSVEGETQYF; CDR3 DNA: TGTGCCAGTAGTGTCGAGGGAGAGACCCAGTACTTC
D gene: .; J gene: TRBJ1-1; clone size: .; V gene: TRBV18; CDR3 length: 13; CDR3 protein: CASSSGIGTEAFF; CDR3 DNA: TGTGCCAGCTCGTCAGGGATCGGCACTGAAGCTTTCTTT
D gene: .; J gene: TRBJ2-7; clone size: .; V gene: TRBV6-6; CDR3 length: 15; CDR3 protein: CASSYGGSGSYEQYF; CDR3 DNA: TGTGCCAGCAGTTATGGGGGTAGCGGCTCCTACGAGCAGTACTTC
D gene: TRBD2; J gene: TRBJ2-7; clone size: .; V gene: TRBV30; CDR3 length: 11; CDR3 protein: CAWRGAYEQYF; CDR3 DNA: TGTGCCTGGCGGGGGGCCTACGAGCAGTACTTC
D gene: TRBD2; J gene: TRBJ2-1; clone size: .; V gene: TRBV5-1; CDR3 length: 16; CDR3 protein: CASSLEGGSRHNEQFF; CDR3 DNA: TGCGCCAGCAGCTTGGAAGGCGGGAGTCGGCACAATGAGCAGTTCTTC
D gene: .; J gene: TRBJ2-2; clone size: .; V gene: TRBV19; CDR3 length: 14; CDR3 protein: CASSIRGNTGELFF; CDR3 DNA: TGTGCCAGTAGTATTCGAGGTAACACCGGGGAGCTGTTTTTT
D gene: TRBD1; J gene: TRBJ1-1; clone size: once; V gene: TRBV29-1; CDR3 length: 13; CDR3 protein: CSVRQGLNTEAFF; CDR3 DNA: TGCAGCGTACGACAGGGCTTGAACACTGAAGCTTTCTTT
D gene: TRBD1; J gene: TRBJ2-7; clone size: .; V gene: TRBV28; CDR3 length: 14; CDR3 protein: CASATPGGPYEQYF; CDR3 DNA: TGTGCCAGCGCTACCCCAGGGGGCCCCTACGAGCAGTACTTC
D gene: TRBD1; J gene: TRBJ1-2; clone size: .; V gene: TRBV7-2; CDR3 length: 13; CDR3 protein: CASSLDRGEGYTF; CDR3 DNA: TGTGCCAGCAGCTTAGACAGGGGGGAGGGCTACACCTTC
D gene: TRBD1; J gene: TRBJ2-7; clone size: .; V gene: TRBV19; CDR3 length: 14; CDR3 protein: CASSPGQVAYEQYF; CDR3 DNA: TGTGCCAGTAGTCCGGGACAGGTAGCATACGAGCAGTACTTC
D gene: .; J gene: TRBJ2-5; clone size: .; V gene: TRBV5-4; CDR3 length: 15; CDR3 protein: CASSLEAGYQETQYF; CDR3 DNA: TGTGCCAGCAGCTTGGAGGCAGGGTACCAAGAGACCCAGTACTTC
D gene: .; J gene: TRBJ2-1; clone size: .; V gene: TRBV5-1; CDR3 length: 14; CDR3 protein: CASSLAGTYNEQFF; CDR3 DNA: TGCGCCAGCAGCTTGGCGGGAACCTACAATGAGCAGTTCTTC
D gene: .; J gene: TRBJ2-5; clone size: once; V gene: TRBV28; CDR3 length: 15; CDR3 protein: CASTPAGAPKETQYF; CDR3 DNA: TGTGCCAGCACCCCGGCGGGGGCCCCCAAAGAGACCCAGTACTTC
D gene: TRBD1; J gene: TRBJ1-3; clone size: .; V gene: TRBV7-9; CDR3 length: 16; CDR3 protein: CASSLSTGTGGNTIYF; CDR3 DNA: TGTGCCAGCAGCTTATCGACCGGGACAGGGGGAAACACCATATATTTT
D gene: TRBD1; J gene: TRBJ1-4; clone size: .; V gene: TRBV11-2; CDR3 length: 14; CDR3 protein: CASSPWTGDEKLFF; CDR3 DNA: TGTGCCAGCAGCCCCTGGACAGGGGATGAAAAACTGTTTTTT
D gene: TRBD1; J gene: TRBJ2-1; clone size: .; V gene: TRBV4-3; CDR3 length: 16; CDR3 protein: CASSRIGTVSYNEQFF; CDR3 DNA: TGCGCCAGCAGCCGGATCGGGACAGTTTCCTACAATGAGCAGTTCTTC
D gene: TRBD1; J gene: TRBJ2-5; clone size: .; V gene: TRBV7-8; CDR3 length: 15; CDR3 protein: CASSNRDRGLETQYF; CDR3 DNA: TGTGCCAGCAGCAACCGGGACAGGGGGCTGGAGACCCAGTACTTC
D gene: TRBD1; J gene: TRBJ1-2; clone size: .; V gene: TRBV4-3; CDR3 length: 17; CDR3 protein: CASSQDSEQGAYYGYTF; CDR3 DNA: TGCGCCAGCAGCCAAGATTCTGAACAGGGGGCCTACTATGGCTACACCTTC
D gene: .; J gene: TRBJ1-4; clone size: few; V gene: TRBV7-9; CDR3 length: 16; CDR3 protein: CASSLVQGTTNEKLFF; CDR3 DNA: TGTGCCAGCAGCTTGGTTCAGGGGACAACTAATGAAAAACTGTTTTTT
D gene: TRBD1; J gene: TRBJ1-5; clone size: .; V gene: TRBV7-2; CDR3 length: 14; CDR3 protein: CASSLGQTNQPQHF; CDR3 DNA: TGTGCCAGCAGCTTGGGACAGACAAATCAGCCCCAGCATTTT
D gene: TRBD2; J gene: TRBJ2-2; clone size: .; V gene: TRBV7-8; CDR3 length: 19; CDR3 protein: CASSSPRGLAGGSVGELFF; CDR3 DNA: TGTGCCAGCAGCTCCCCCCGGGGGCTAGCGGGGGGTAGCGTCGGGGAGCTGTTTTTT
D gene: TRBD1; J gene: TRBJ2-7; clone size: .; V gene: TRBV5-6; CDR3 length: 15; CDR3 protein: CASSTPRQGGYEQYF; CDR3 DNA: TGTGCCAGCAGTACTCCTCGACAGGGGGGCTACGAGCAGTACTTC
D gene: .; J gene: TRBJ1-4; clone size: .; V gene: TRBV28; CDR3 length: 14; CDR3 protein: CASSLTGPNEKLFF; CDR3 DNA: TGTGCCAGCAGCCTTACAGGGCCCAATGAAAAACTGTTTTTT
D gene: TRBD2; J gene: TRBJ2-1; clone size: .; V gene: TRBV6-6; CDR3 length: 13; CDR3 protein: CASNGRSHNEQFF; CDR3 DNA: TGTGCCAGCAACGGGAGGTCCCACAATGAGCAGTTCTTC
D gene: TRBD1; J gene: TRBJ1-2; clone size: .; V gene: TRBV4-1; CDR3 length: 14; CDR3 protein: CASSQVARGYGYTF; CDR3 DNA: TGCGCCAGCAGCCAAGTCGCCAGGGGGTATGGCTACACCTTC
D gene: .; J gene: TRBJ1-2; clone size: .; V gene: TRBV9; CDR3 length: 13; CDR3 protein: CASSVGRGYGYTF; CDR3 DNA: TGTGCCAGCAGCGTAGGAAGGGGGTATGGCTACACCTTC
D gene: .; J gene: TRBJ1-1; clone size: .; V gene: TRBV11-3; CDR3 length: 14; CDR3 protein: CASSPNTGYTEAFF; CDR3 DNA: TGTGCCAGCAGCCCCAATACAGGGTACACTGAAGCTTTCTTT
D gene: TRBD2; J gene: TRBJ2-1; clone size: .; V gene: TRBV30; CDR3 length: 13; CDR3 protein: CAFSSGIYNEQFF; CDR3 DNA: TGTGCCTTTTCTAGCGGCATTTACAATGAGCAGTTCTTC
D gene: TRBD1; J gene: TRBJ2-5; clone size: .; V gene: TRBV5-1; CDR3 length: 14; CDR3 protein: CASGLWDRQETQYF; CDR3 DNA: TGCGCCAGCGGCCTCTGGGACAGGCAAGAGACCCAGTACTTC
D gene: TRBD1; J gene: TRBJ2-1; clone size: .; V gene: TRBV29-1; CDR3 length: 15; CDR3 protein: CSVDRTDRGTNEQFF; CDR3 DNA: TGCAGCGTTGACCGAACGGACAGGGGTACCAATGAGCAGTTCTTC
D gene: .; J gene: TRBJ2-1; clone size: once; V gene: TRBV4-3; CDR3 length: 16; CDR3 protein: CASSQATLLGTYEQFF; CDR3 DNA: TGCGCCAGCAGCCAAGCCACCCTGCTAGGGACATATGAGCAGTTCTTC
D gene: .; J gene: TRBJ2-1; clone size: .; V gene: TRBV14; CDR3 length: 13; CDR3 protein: CASSQALYNEQFF; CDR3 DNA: TGTGCCAGCAGCCAAGCTCTCTACAATGAGCAGTTCTTC
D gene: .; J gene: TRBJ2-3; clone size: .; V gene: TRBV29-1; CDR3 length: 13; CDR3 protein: CSVDSRGADTQYF; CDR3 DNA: TGCAGCGTTGACTCTAGGGGCGCAGATACGCAGTATTTT